This note documents a single T cell receptor beta chain sequence. Per the authors' pipeline: Cell counts per sample came from amplifying reference gene primers. Method: immunoSEQ multiplex PCR; TCRdb's copy keeps in-frame clones and lacks some. V and J calls and clone size are as listed in that table; D and trimming were resolved from the DNA. Here the sample spans around 72,000 clones, about four fifths being singletons. The sample comes from a study of blood T cell repertoires in COVID-19. Study-wide background: The United States, Italy and Spain provided the acute and convalescent COVID-19 samples.

This CDR3 has 15 residues. In germline, CDR1 is LNHDA, CDR2 SQIVND (reference sequence). V dropped 6 bases and J dropped 8; count of bases not matched to a gene: 12. This TCR derives from a woman between 65 and 79 years old with acute or convalescent COVID-19. The chain couples TRBV19 to TRBJ2-1, with TRBD2 matching over 8 bases. Sequenced material: peripheral blood. CDR3 nucleotides: TGTGCCAGTAGCCGCTTGACGGGAGGGCCTCATGAGCAGTTCTTC. This encodes CASSRLTGGPHEQFF.